This TCR beta chain was obtained from a study of Graves' ophthalmopathy and Graves' hyperthyroidism (dated by TCRdb to the late 2010s). Background for the entire study: Peripheral blood was collected at initial diagnosis, prior to any treatment. Following sampling, methimazole starting at 30 mg daily was administered to hyperthyroidism patients, and high-dose intravenous methylprednisolone was administered to ophthalmopathy patients. An independent validation cohort comprised under 20 hyperthyroidism patients and 15 to 17 patients who later progressed from hyperthyroidism to ophthalmopathy. To tell Graves' ophthalmopathy apart from Graves' hyperthyroidism, and to predict which patients would progress to ophthalmopathy, the study relied on TCR beta repertoire signatures. A discovery set of 100 or so patients (43 ophthalmopathy, 55 to 60 stable hyperthyroidism) was enrolled to explore V-J signatures distinguishing ophthalmopathy from hyperthyroidism. In roughly 6 hyperthyroidism patients, T-cell repertoires of thyroid tissue and blood were compared. In total, around 130 blood samples were TCR-sequenced: fewer than 50 ophthalmopathy, 80 or so hyperthyroidism and some 17 hyperthyroidism-to-ophthalmopathy patients. The roughly 100 discovery patients were randomly divided into training and test sets at a 7:3 ratio.

Study-wide findings and limitations: In cross-validation, the 13-signature model distinguished ophthalmopathy from stable hyperthyroidism with 87.88% sensitivity and roughly 81% specificity, while in the test set the corresponding values were about 80% and 75%. No statistical method was used to set the sample size in advance, and the investigators knew which group each participant was assigned to. Most of the expanded thyroid clonotypes with a frequency above 0.001 were also detected in blood, and it was suggested that the thyroid immune response may be reflected by blood repertoires. In validation, the model predicted ophthalmopathy progression with more than 55% sensitivity and roughly 78% specificity; about a dozen predicted patients were CT-confirmed with GO in a median of around 6.5 months.

Points on this clonotype: Its recognized antigen is unknown. Per-base quality was not reported, and no clone a single base away is much larger than it.

Stable hyperthyroidism was defined as no progression to ophthalmopathy within 18 months of follow-up. Hyperthyroidism patients were newly diagnosed, were aged 18 to 65 years, and had a disease duration under 2 months. Anyone with other autoimmune diseases, uncontrolled infections, pregnancy or lactation was excluded from the study. Diagnosis relied on clinical symptoms, serum thyroxine, TRAb, thyroid ultrasound and orbital computed tomography. Using Ficoll-Paque density gradient centrifugation, PBMCs were isolated from about 9.4 ml of fresh peripheral blood. Total RNA was extracted using Trizol reagent, and RNA quality was checked on an Agilent 2100 Bioanalyzer. TCR beta CDR3 regions were amplified from RNA transcripts for repertoire sequencing. HTBI primers and the Qiagen OneStep RT-PCR kit were used in a first-round RT-PCR, which was followed by a second-round multiplex PCR, size selection and purification. The libraries underwent paired-end sequencing with 100 bp reads on an Illumina HiSeq2000. As for the authors' bioinformatics: SOAPnuke was used to process the reads, throwing out any read that had adapters, had uncalled bases, had a mean Phred below 15, or lacked an exact constant-primer or identifier match. COPE v1.2.5 was used to merge the high-quality paired reads. Clonotypes were defined as unique nucleotide sequences and were aligned to IMGT TRB V, D and J references using MiTCR v1.1. Only V-J combinations with frequency above 0.0001 were analysed, covering about 99% of repertoires. For each V-J combination, a TCR clonal expansion and chaos score was defined as the ratio of F50 clonal expansion to chaos observed in the TCRdist matrix. Welch's t-statistics and random forest were used to narrow the features down to approximately 13 V-J combinations, which were then fed into a naive Bayes classifier. The similarity between thyroid and blood repertoires was quantified using the Morisita-Horn index. Using fastp trimming at Q25 and MiXCR clonotype assembly, TCRdb reanalyzed the public sequencing data and kept in-frame beta chains. Every entry covers one CDR3 protein and lists the most common genes and DNA from its rows. It is TCRdb's table, rather than the study itself, that gives the V and J calls and clone size. A total of 600,000 to 650,000 distinct CDR3 sequences appear in this sample, over 20% of them only once. In total, the top ten clones hold approximately 7% of the sample.

The V end loses 1 base and the J end loses 4 bases, and a stretch of 10 bases separates them. The CDR3 starts with the cysteine, ends with the phenylalanine, and has 14 residues. CDR3 DNA only is kept here, 42 bases in frame from base 1. CDR1 and CDR2 are drawn from the germline V gene: SGHVS, FQNEAQ. Sequencing used peripheral blood. The source is a young woman with stable Graves' hyperthyroidism. Some clones in this sample may be carry-over from other donors' samples. Donor details come from another sample of the same person, matched by shared clones. The chain uses TRBV7-8 and TRBJ2-5; no confident D gene assignment can be made. The sequence in DNA is TGTGCCAGCAGCTTAGAGGCCCCTCGAGAGACCCAGTACTTC. It encodes CASSLEAPRETQYF. Extended through the reference TRBV7-8 and TRBJ2-5 proteins, this CDR3 yields the full variable domain: GAGVSQSPRYKVAKRGQDVALRCDPISGHVSLFWYQQALGQGPEFLTYFQNEAQLDKSGLPSDRFFAERPEGSVSTLKIQRTQQEDSAVYLCASSLEAPRETQYFGPGTRLLVL.